Listed below are T cell receptor beta chains from one sample, sequenced in a study of spatial heterogeneity in lung cancer. TCRdb ran MiXCR on the 5' RACE reads and lists one entry per CDR3 protein. The data contain 60,000 to 80,000 distinct CDR3 sequences, 10% to 15% of them seen just once; the ten biggest clones take up 7.2%. Here the sequenced sample was PBMCs, taken at surgery. The receptors come from a male donor with early-stage non-small cell lung cancer. The CDR3 runs from the conserved cysteine through the conserved F or W. Each record gives: V gene, J gene, clone size, D gene, CDR3 DNA, CDR3 protein. A D gene is named only where the DNA matches it firmly. Only some rows state a clone size, as once, few, many or a class for expanded clones.

V: TRBV20-1; J: TRBJ2-1; size: few; D: TRBD1; DNA: TGCAGTGCTAGAATTCGGGACAGGGGTCTAGGTGAGCAGTTCTTC; CDR3: CSARIRDRGLGEQFF
V: TRBV5-1; J: TRBJ1-4; size: few; D: -; DNA: TGCGCCAGCAGCGAAACCCTAGGCAGGGCGGAGGAAAAACTGTTTTTT; CDR3: CASSETLGRAEEKLFF
V: TRBV10-3; J: TRBJ2-7; size: once; D: -; DNA: TGTGCCATCAGTGTGAGGTCGGACGAGCAGTACTTC; CDR3: CAISVRSDEQYF
V: TRBV9; J: TRBJ2-1; size: -; D: TRBD2; DNA: TGTGCCAGCAGCGCCACCCTAGGACTAGCGGGCGGGACTCTGGGAAATGAGCAGTTCTTC; CDR3: CASSATLGLAGGTLGNEQFF
V: TRBV30; J: TRBJ2-4; size: -; D: -; DNA: TGTGCCTGGAGTTCGGCCCAAAACATTCAGTACTTC; CDR3: CAWSSAQNIQYF
V: TRBV11-2; J: TRBJ2-3; size: -; D: TRBD1; DNA: TGTGCCAGCAGCCTAACGACAGGGGTTGCAGATACGCAGTATTTT; CDR3: CASSLTTGVADTQYF
V: TRBV29-1; J: TRBJ2-5; size: -; D: TRBD1; DNA: TGCAGCGTCCGATTCCAGGGACAGGGCCAAGAGACCCAGTACTTC; CDR3: CSVRFQGQGQETQYF
V: TRBV19; J: TRBJ2-4; size: once; D: -; DNA: TGTGCCAGTAGCCTACTCGGAGGGGCCAAAAACATTCAGTACTTC; CDR3: CASSLLGGAKNIQYF
V: TRBV9; J: TRBJ1-2; size: -; D: -; DNA: TGTGCCAGCAGCGTTATCAGGGATGCTCGGATGGATGGCTACACCTTC; CDR3: CASSVIRDARMDGYTF
V: TRBV9; J: TRBJ1-5; size: few; D: -; DNA: TGTGCCAGCAGCGTAGACGTCAATCAGCCCCAGCATTTT; CDR3: CASSVDVNQPQHF
V: TRBV6-6; J: TRBJ2-2; size: -; D: -; DNA: TGTGCCAGCAGTTATCCCGCGAACACCGGGGAGCTGTTTTTT; CDR3: CASSYPANTGELFF
V: TRBV2; J: TRBJ2-5; size: -; D: -; DNA: TGTGCCAGCAAGGTTGATGGGCAAGGAGAAGAGACCCAGTACTTC; CDR3: CASKVDGQGEETQYF
V: TRBV3-1; J: TRBJ1-5; size: many; D: -; DNA: TGTGCCAGCAGCCAAGAAGGTAGCAATCAGCCCCAGCATTTT; CDR3: CASSQEGSNQPQHF
V: TRBV12-3/TRBV12-4; J: TRBJ2-1; size: -; D: -; DNA: TGTGCCAGCAGTCCCCTGGCGGGAAGGGGATACAATGAGCAGTTCTTC; CDR3: CASSPLAGRGYNEQFF
V: TRBV2; J: TRBJ1-1; size: -; D: TRBD1; DNA: TGTGCCAGCAGTGGAGACAGGGGCACTGAAGCTTTCTTT; CDR3: CASSGDRGTEAFF
V: TRBV7-8; J: TRBJ2-3; size: -; D: -; DNA: TGTGCCAGCAGCTGGGACGTCACAGATACGCAGTATTTT; CDR3: CASSWDVTDTQYF
V: TRBV7-9; J: TRBJ2-1; size: many; D: -; DNA: TGTGCCAGCAGCGGACGCAGGGGACCCAATGAGCAGTTCTTC; CDR3: CASSGRRGPNEQFF
V: TRBV5-1; J: TRBJ2-1; size: few; D: TRBD1; DNA: TGCGCCAGCAGCACGGGACAGGGAGAAGTCCACCCGCTGTTCTTC; CDR3: CASSTGQGEVHPLFF
V: TRBV29-1; J: TRBJ2-7; size: many; D: -; DNA: TGCAGCGTTGATACCGGTAACTACGAGCAGTACTTC; CDR3: CSVDTGNYEQYF
V: TRBV7-9; J: TRBJ2-3; size: few; D: -; DNA: TGTGCCAGCAGCTTAATCAGAGATACGCAGTATTTT; CDR3: CASSLIRDTQYF
V: TRBV12-3/TRBV12-4; J: TRBJ2-6; size: few; D: TRBD1; DNA: TGTGCCAGCACCGCGACAGGGGGCCCTGGGGCCAACGTCCTGACTTTC; CDR3: CASTATGGPGANVLTF
V: TRBV20-1; J: TRBJ1-5; size: -; D: TRBD1; DNA: TGCAGTGCTAGAGATGGTTCCCGACAGGGGAGCAATCAGCCCCAGCATTTT; CDR3: CSARDGSRQGSNQPQHF
V: TRBV10-3; J: TRBJ2-5; size: many; D: -; DNA: TGTGCCATCAGTGCGGAAGAGACCCAGTACTTC; CDR3: CAISAEETQYF
V: TRBV5-1; J: TRBJ1-2; size: few; D: TRBD1; DNA: TGCGCCAGCAGCCACCTCACAGGGGAAGTCGGCTACACCTTC; CDR3: CASSHLTGEVGYTF
V: TRBV13; J: TRBJ2-3; size: few; D: TRBD1; DNA: TGTGCCAGCAGCAAACCAGGGGGCCGAGATACGCAGTATTTT; CDR3: CASSKPGGRDTQYF
V: TRBV10-3; J: TRBJ2-7; size: many; D: -; DNA: TGTGCCATCACGAAAGGGGGTTCCGAGCAGTACTTC; CDR3: CAITKGGSEQYF
V: TRBV24-1; J: TRBJ2-1; size: -; D: TRBD2; DNA: TGTGCCACCAGTGATCGGGGAATAGCCAGCGGGAGGGATGAGCAGTTCTTC; CDR3: CATSDRGIASGRDEQFF
V: TRBV6-2/TRBV6-3; J: TRBJ1-1; size: few; D: -; DNA: TGTGCCAGCAGTCGGGGGCGGAGGGCTTTCTTT; CDR3: CASSRGRRAFF
V: TRBV7-2; J: TRBJ1-5; size: few; D: -; DNA: TGTGCCAGCAGCAAGGACAGTTTCAATCAGCCCCAGCATTTT; CDR3: CASSKDSFNQPQHF
V: TRBV2; J: TRBJ1-2; size: many; D: -; DNA: TGTGCCAGCAGTCTTCAGGGAACTGGCTACACCTTC; CDR3: CASSLQGTGYTF
V: TRBV7-2; J: TRBJ1-5; size: -; D: -; DNA: TGTGCCAGCAGCGAAGTAAGGGGTCAGCCCCAGCATTTT; CDR3: CASSEVRGQPQHF
V: TRBV5-1; J: TRBJ1-1; size: few; D: -; DNA: TGCGCCAGCAGCCCATCACTACCGGGAACAATGTCTGAAGCTTTCTTT; CDR3: CASSPSLPGTMSEAFF
V: TRBV7-2; J: TRBJ1-1; size: -; D: -; DNA: TGTGCCAGCAGCTGGACACCGAACACTGAAGCTTTCTTT; CDR3: CASSWTPNTEAFF
V: TRBV4-1; J: TRBJ1-2; size: few; D: -; DNA: TGCGCCAGCAGCCCTTTTCCGGACGGGAACGGCTACACCTTC; CDR3: CASSPFPDGNGYTF
V: TRBV7-9; J: TRBJ2-3; size: few; D: -; DNA: TGTGCCAGCAGCCCCCGAGGGAGCGGTGGAGGAGATACGCAGTATTTT; CDR3: CASSPRGSGGGDTQYF
V: TRBV10-3; J: TRBJ2-1; size: many; D: -; DNA: TGTGCCATCAGTGACCCCGGAGGACACCGAGACAATGAGCAGTTCTTC; CDR3: CAISDPGGHRDNEQFF
V: TRBV7-6; J: TRBJ2-7; size: once; D: -; DNA: TGTGCCAGCAGCCCCCAACCGACTCACTACGAGCAGTACTTC; CDR3: CASSPQPTHYEQYF